The rows below give T cell receptor beta chains drawn from one sample of a study of long-term antiretroviral therapy in people with HIV. Produced via immunoSEQ multiplex PCR; TCRdb's table is partial and in-frame only. The sample records roughly 10,000 clones, around 77% being singletons. The source was unsorted PBMCs, collected 0.4 years before starting antiretroviral therapy. These receptors originate from a young man with HIV. Each CDR3 is given with its conserved first and last residue. A D gene is named only where the DNA matches it firmly. Size is omitted from some rows. Given values are once, few, many or a class for expanded clones.

cdr3_nt: TGTGCCTGGAGTGTAGATCCCACCTATGGCTACACCTTC; cdr3_aa: CAWSVDPTYGYTF; v_call: TRBV30; clone_size: -; j_call: TRBJ1-2; d_call: -
cdr3_nt: TGCGCCAGCAGCCAGTCCCAAGCCGGGCCAAGCTATGGCTACACCTTC; cdr3_aa: CASSQSQAGPSYGYTF; v_call: TRBV4-3; clone_size: -; j_call: TRBJ1-2; d_call: -
cdr3_nt: TGTGCCAGCAGCGGACGCTCCTACGAGCAGTACTTC; cdr3_aa: CASSGRSYEQYF; v_call: TRBV13; clone_size: -; j_call: TRBJ2-7; d_call: -
cdr3_nt: TGTGCCAGCAGTTTATGGACTAGCGGCAATGAGCAGTTCTTC; cdr3_aa: CASSLWTSGNEQFF; v_call: TRBV27; clone_size: -; j_call: TRBJ2-1; d_call: TRBD2
cdr3_nt: TGTGCCAGCAGTTTATGGCCGGGGAGCTCCTACAATGAGCAGTTCTTC; cdr3_aa: CASSLWPGSSYNEQFF; v_call: TRBV27; clone_size: -; j_call: TRBJ2-1; d_call: -
cdr3_nt: TGTGCCAGCAACCGGGACCAAACCCGGGGCACTGAAGCTTTCTTT; cdr3_aa: CASNRDQTRGTEAFF; v_call: TRBV28; clone_size: once; j_call: TRBJ1-1; d_call: -
cdr3_nt: TGTGCCAGCAGTTTGAAACGTACGGTCTCTGGAAACACCATATATTTT; cdr3_aa: CASSLKRTVSGNTIYF; v_call: TRBV6-6; clone_size: once; j_call: TRBJ1-3; d_call: -
cdr3_nt: TGTGCCAGCAGCGCCGGAGGGGGGCGGGGCAATCAGCCCCAGCATTTT; cdr3_aa: CASSAGGGRGNQPQHF; v_call: TRBV9; clone_size: -; j_call: TRBJ1-5; d_call: -
cdr3_nt: TGTGCCAGTAGTGCCCTACAGAAAAGCGGTGAAAAACTGTTTTTT; cdr3_aa: CASSALQKSGEKLFF; v_call: TRBV19; clone_size: -; j_call: TRBJ1-4; d_call: -
cdr3_nt: TGTGCCAGCAGCACCGGGAGTTCAATCTACGAGCAGTACTTC; cdr3_aa: CASSTGSSIYEQYF; v_call: TRBV5-4; clone_size: few; j_call: TRBJ2-7; d_call: -
cdr3_nt: TGTGCCAGCAGCTTAGACTTGCCAGTAGGAGGCTACACCTTC; cdr3_aa: CASSLDLPVGGYTF; v_call: TRBV7-9; clone_size: -; j_call: TRBJ1-2; d_call: -
cdr3_nt: TGTGCCAGCAGCATTAGCGGGGGTGGCACCGGGGAGCTGTTTTTT; cdr3_aa: CASSISGGGTGELFF; v_call: TRBV7-2; clone_size: -; j_call: TRBJ2-2; d_call: TRBD2
cdr3_nt: TGTGCCAGCAGGGTGGACATGCTCTATGGCTACACCTTC; cdr3_aa: CASRVDMLYGYTF; v_call: TRBV6-1; clone_size: -; j_call: TRBJ1-2; d_call: -
cdr3_nt: TGTGCCAGCAGTTCCCCCTCGACAGGGGGCCGAGGTTCACCCCTCCACTTT; cdr3_aa: CASSSPSTGGRGSPLHF; v_call: TRBV27; clone_size: -; j_call: TRBJ1-6; d_call: TRBD1
cdr3_nt: TGTGCCTGGAGCGCAGCGGACTGGAGAACAGATACGCAGTATTTT; cdr3_aa: CAWSAADWRTDTQYF; v_call: TRBV30; clone_size: few; j_call: TRBJ2-3; d_call: -
cdr3_nt: TGTGCCTGGAGTGTGGCCGCAGGGAATGGCTACACCTTC; cdr3_aa: CAWSVAAGNGYTF; v_call: TRBV30; clone_size: -; j_call: TRBJ1-2; d_call: -
cdr3_nt: TGTGCCAGCAGTAAACAGGGGGTGGTGAGCAATCAGCCCCAGCATTTT; cdr3_aa: CASSKQGVVSNQPQHF; v_call: TRBV7-8; clone_size: -; j_call: TRBJ1-5; d_call: TRBD1
cdr3_nt: TGCAGCGTTGCCACAGGGTATTTTAACACTGAAGCTTTCTTT; cdr3_aa: CSVATGYFNTEAFF; v_call: TRBV29-1; clone_size: few; j_call: TRBJ1-1; d_call: -
cdr3_nt: TGTGCCAGCCTCTGGGGACAGGGGTATGGCTACACCTTC; cdr3_aa: CASLWGQGYGYTF; v_call: TRBV28; clone_size: -; j_call: TRBJ1-2; d_call: TRBD1
cdr3_nt: TGTGCCAGCCGACGGGGGGAAGGAAACACCATATATTTT; cdr3_aa: CASRRGEGNTIYF; v_call: TRBV2; clone_size: -; j_call: TRBJ1-3; d_call: -
cdr3_nt: TGTGCCAGCTCTGACTGGCTAGCGTACGAGCAGTACTTC; cdr3_aa: CASSDWLAYEQYF; v_call: TRBV21-1; clone_size: -; j_call: TRBJ2-7; d_call: -
cdr3_nt: TGTGCCAGCAGTTTGCCTGCAACTAATGAAAAACTGTTTTTT; cdr3_aa: CASSLPATNEKLFF; v_call: TRBV28; clone_size: -; j_call: TRBJ1-4; d_call: -
cdr3_nt: TGTGCCAGCAGCCTCTTACCGGGACAGGGGAATGAGCAGTTCTTC; cdr3_aa: CASSLLPGQGNEQFF; v_call: TRBV6-4; clone_size: -; j_call: TRBJ2-1; d_call: TRBD1
cdr3_nt: TGTGCCAGCAGTCTGACAGGGGGAGGGAACGAGCAGTACTTC; cdr3_aa: CASSLTGGGNEQYF; v_call: TRBV7-9; clone_size: -; j_call: TRBJ2-7; d_call: TRBD1
cdr3_nt: TGTGCCAGCAGCCAAGATGATATCCTAGAAAAACTGTTTTTT; cdr3_aa: CASSQDDILEKLFF; v_call: TRBV4-2; clone_size: few; j_call: TRBJ1-4; d_call: -
cdr3_nt: TGTGCCAGCGGACTTATGTTCTACGAGCAGTACTTC; cdr3_aa: CASGLMFYEQYF; v_call: TRBV27; clone_size: -; j_call: TRBJ2-7; d_call: -
cdr3_nt: TGTGCCAGTAGCTTAACCGGGACCCTTTCCTTCTACGAGCAGTACTTC; cdr3_aa: CASSLTGTLSFYEQYF; v_call: TRBV19; clone_size: -; j_call: TRBJ2-7; d_call: -
cdr3_nt: TGTGCCATCAGTGAGAGGGGGGTGACTAATGAAAAACTGTTTTTT; cdr3_aa: CAISERGVTNEKLFF; v_call: TRBV10-3; clone_size: -; j_call: TRBJ1-4; d_call: -
cdr3_nt: TGTGCCAGCAGCTTAGGGGGGGTGAGCTCCTATAATTCACCCCTCCACTTT; cdr3_aa: CASSLGGVSSYNSPLHF; v_call: TRBV7-2; clone_size: once; j_call: TRBJ1-6; d_call: -
cdr3_nt: TGTGCCAGCAGTGAAGCGGGAGGAAGTACTTTGCAGTACTTC; cdr3_aa: CASSEAGGSTLQYF; v_call: TRBV25-1; clone_size: -; j_call: TRBJ2-7; d_call: TRBD2
cdr3_nt: TGTGCCAGCAGTGTGGCCGACGAGGGGGCGAAGGGCCCCCTGAACTATGGCTACACCTTC; cdr3_aa: CASSVADEGAKGPLNYGYTF; v_call: TRBV2; clone_size: once; j_call: TRBJ1-2; d_call: TRBD1
cdr3_nt: TGTGCCAGCAGCCGGTTAATGGGGGACATCTCCTACAATGAGCAGTTCTTC; cdr3_aa: CASSRLMGDISYNEQFF; v_call: TRBV7-9; clone_size: -; j_call: TRBJ2-1; d_call: -
cdr3_nt: TGCGCCAGCAGCAAAGTGTCCCCGGGAGATACGCAGTATTTT; cdr3_aa: CASSKVSPGDTQYF; v_call: TRBV4-1; clone_size: -; j_call: TRBJ2-3; d_call: -